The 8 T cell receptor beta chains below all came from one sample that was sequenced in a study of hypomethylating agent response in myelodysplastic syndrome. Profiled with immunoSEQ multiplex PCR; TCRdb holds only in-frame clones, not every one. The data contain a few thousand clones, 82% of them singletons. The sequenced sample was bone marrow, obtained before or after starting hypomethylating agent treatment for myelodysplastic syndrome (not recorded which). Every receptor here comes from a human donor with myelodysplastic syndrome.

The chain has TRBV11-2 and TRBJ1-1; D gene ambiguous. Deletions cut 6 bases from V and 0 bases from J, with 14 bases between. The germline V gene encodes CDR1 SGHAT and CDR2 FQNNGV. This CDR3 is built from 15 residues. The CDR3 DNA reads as TGTGCCAGCAGTACCCCCCGGATTCTGAACACTGAAGCTTTCTTT. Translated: CASSTPRILNTEAFF.

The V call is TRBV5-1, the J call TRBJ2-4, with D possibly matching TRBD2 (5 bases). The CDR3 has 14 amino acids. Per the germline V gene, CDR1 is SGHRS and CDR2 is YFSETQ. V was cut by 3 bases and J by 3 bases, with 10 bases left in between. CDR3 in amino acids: CASSSAGGKNIQYF. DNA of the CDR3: TGCGCCAGCAGCTCCGCCGGAGGCAAAAACATTCAGTACTTC.

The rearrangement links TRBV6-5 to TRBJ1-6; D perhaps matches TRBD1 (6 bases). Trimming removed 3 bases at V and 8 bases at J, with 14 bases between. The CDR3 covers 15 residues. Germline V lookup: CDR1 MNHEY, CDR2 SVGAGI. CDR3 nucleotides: TGTGCCAGCAGTTATGCCGGGACAAACCATTCACCCCTCCACTTT. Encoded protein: CASSYAGTNHSPLHF.

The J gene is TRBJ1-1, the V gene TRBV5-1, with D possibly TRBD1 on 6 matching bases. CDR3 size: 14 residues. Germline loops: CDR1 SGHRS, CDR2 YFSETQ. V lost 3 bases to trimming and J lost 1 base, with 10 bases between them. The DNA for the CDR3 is TGCGCCAGCAGCTGGGGGGCAAAGAACACTGAAGCTTTCTTT. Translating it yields CASSWGAKNTEAFF.

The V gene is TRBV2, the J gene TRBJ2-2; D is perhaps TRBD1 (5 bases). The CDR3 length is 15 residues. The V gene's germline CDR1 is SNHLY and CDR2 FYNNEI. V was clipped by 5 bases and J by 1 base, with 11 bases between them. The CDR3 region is CASSSSTGNTGELFF. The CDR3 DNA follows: TGTGCCAGCAGTTCATCTACAGGGAACACCGGGGAGCTGTTTTTT.

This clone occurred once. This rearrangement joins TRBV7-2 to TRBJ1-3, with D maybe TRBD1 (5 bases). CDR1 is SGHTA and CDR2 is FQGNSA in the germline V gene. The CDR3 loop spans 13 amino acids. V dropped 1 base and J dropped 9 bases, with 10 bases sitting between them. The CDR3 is CASSLELGGTIYF. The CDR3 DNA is TGTGCCAGCAGCTTAGAACTGGGGGGCACCATATATTTT.

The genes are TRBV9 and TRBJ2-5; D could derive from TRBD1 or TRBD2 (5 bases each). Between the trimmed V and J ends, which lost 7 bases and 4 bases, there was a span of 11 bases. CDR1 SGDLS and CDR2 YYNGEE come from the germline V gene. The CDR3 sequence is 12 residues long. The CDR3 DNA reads TGTGCCAGCGGAGGACAACTAGAGACCCAGTACTTC. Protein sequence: CASGGQLETQYF.

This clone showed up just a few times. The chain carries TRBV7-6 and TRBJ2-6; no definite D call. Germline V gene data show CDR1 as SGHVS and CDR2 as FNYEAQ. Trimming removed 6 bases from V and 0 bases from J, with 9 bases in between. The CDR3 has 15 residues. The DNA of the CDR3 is TGTGCCAGCAGTGAAATCTTCTCTGGGGCCAACGTCCTGACTTTC. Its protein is CASSEIFSGANVLTF.